A single sample is the source of the 30 T cell receptor beta chains below, sequenced in a study of T cells in Graves' hyperthyroidism and ophthalmopathy. Template material for amplifying TCR beta CDR3 regions consisted of RNA transcripts. The TCR CDR3 first-round RT-PCR relied on the HTBI primer set. MiXCR was run by TCRdb on the multiplex PCR reads, yielding one entry per CDR3 protein. The sample has about 700,000 distinct CDR3 sequences, 12% to 15% seen once; the top ten hold 9.5% to 13%. The sequenced sample consisted of blood. The origin of the receptors is a woman aged 18-30 years with Graves' hyperthyroidism.

The rearrangement joins TRBV30 to TRBJ2-5, with 10 nucleotides matching TRBD1. Germline lookup yields CDR1 GTSNPN and CDR2 SVGIG (reference sequence). CDR3 size: 17 residues. Trimming cost V 3 bases and J 5 bases; bases outside gene matches: 15. The CDR3 loop reads CAWSPKAGTGAGETQYF. DNA for the CDR3: TGTGCCTGGAGCCCCAAAGCGGGGACAGGGGCAGGGGAGACCCAGTACTTC.

This clonotype was seen repeatedly, ten times or more. The chain couples TRBV15 to TRBJ2-7, with D possibly called TRBD1 or TRBD2 (5 bases each). Trimming shortened V by 2 bases and J by 5 bases, and 19 bases separated the two germline ends. There are 16 residues in the CDR3. Germline CDR1 and CDR2: LNHNV and YYDKDF (reference sequence). CDR3: CATSRFGTANFHEQYF. CDR3 in DNA: TGTGCCACCAGCAGATTTGGGACGGCCAATTTCCACGAGCAGTACTTC.

This clonotype was seen many times. This CDR3 is CSALLRQGYHYEQYF. In DNA form, the CDR3 reads TGCAGTGCTCTCCTCAGACAGGGGTATCACTACGAGCAGTACTTC. The chain is built from TRBV20-1 and TRBJ2-7, with 8 bases fitting TRBD1. Germline CDR1 is DFQATT and CDR2 is SNEGSKA (reference sequence). This CDR3 is 15 amino acids long. Trimming at V came to 5 bases and at J to 3 bases, leaving 12 bases not matched to a gene.

This clonotype came up many times. V gene TRBV20-1 combines with J gene TRBJ2-2; D gene uncertain. The V gene's germline CDR1 is DFQATT and CDR2 SNEGSKA (reference sequence). V dropped 1 base and J dropped 5 bases, with 11 bases sitting between them. The CDR3 runs 14 residues. The CDR3 loop reads CSARAPIGTGELFF. Here the CDR3 DNA reads TGCAGTGCTAGAGCACCGATTGGAACCGGGGAGCTGTTTTTT.

This clonotype was seen repeatedly, ten times or more. The chain combines TRBV6-2 or TRBV6-3 with TRBJ2-7, with D possibly matching TRBD2 (6 bases). CDR3 size: 14 residues. The germline CDR1 and CDR2 sequences are MNHEY and SVGEGT. V was shortened by 7 bases and J by 7 bases, with 20 bases between the two germline ends. For the CDR3, the DNA is TGTGCCAGCACCCAAGGAGGACTAATAGGGGAGCAGTACTTC. This encodes CASTQGGLIGEQYF.

This clonotype has a count of ten or more. The chain links TRBV2 to TRBJ1-2, with D hard to call. The V end was cut by 2 bases, the J end by 4 bases, with 14 bases between. CDR1 and CDR2 (germline): SNHLY, FYNNEI. The CDR3 loop spans 15 amino acids. The CDR3, as DNA: TGTGCCAGCAGTGAATATACCCCTTGGCGCTATGGCTACACCTTC. It codes for CASSEYTPWRYGYTF.

Ten or more counts support this clonotype. The chain combines TRBV7-9 with TRBJ1-2; D is possibly TRBD1 (6 bases). The CDR3 has 14 residues. With 5 bases removed from V and 4 bases from J, the gap between germline ends came to 14 bases. CDR1 is SEHNR and CDR2 is FQNEAQ in the germline V gene (reference sequence). CDR3 region: CASSLRGGLYGYTF. DNA for the CDR3: TGTGCCAGCAGCCTACGGGGGGGCCTCTATGGCTACACCTTC.

The V and J genes are TRBV2 and TRBJ2-2, with a tentative D call TRBD2 (6 bases). Per the germline V gene, CDR1 is SNHLY and CDR2 is FYNNEI. V lost 6 bases and J lost 6, with 17 bases in between. The CDR3 length is 15 residues. Here the CDR3 reads CASSRRVSGAGELFF. In DNA, the CDR3 is TGTGCCAGCAGCCGGAGGGTATCGGGGGCCGGGGAGCTGTTTTTT. Full variable domain (remainder filled in from reference TRBV2 and TRBJ2-2): EPEVTQTPSHQVTQMGQEVILRCVPISNHLYFYWYRQILGQKVEFLVSFYNNEISEKSEIFDDQFSVERPDGSNFTLKIRSTKLEDSAMYFCASSRRVSGAGELFFGEGSRLTVL.

The chain combines TRBV24-1 with TRBJ2-3, with 10 bases aligning to TRBD1. The germline V gene has CDR1 KGHDR and CDR2 SFDVKD. This CDR3 has 16 residues. V was pared by 2 bases and J by 5 bases, with 6 bases of the junction left unmatched. The CDR3 nucleotides are TGTGCCACCAGTGATTGGACAGGGGGTGGAATAGATACGCAGTATTTT. Protein product: CATSDWTGGGIDTQYF.

This clonotype was found a few times. The genes are TRBV7-9 and TRBJ2-2; a weak D match, TRBD2 (5 bases). The V gene lost 7 bases and the J gene lost 5 bases, with 11 bases spanning the gap. The V gene's germline CDR1 is SEHNR and CDR2 FQNEAQ (reference sequence). The CDR3 runs to 13 residues. CDR3 in DNA: TGTGCCAGCACCTCCCCGGGGACCGGGGAGCTGTTTTTT. Its protein is CASTSPGTGELFF. The variable domain in full, completed from reference TRBV7-9 and TRBJ2-2, reads DTGVSQNPRHKITKRGQNVTFRCDPISEHNRLYWYRQTLGQGPEFLTYFQNEAQLEKSRLLSDRFSAERPKGSFSTLEIQRTEQGDSAMYLCASTSPGTGELFFGEGSRLTVL.

This clonotype was recorded at least ten times. The genes are TRBV12-3 or TRBV12-4 and TRBJ2-2, with 7 positions matching TRBD2. V trimming: 6 bases; J trimming: 6 bases; junction bases outside the gene matches: 4. The CDR3 has 13 amino acids. The CDR3 coding sequence is TGTGCCAGCAGCTACGGACTAGCCGGGGAGCTGTTTTTT. It specifies CASSYGLAGELFF.

This clonotype was seen only a few times. The chain links TRBV20-1 to TRBJ2-3; 10 nucleotides align to TRBD2. The CDR3 loop spans 15 amino acids. Losses at the gene ends were 5 bases for V and 2 bases for J; bases not matched to a gene: 7. The germline gives CDR1 DFQATT, CDR2 SNEGSKA (reference sequence). In DNA, the CDR3 is TGCAGTGCTCTAGGCCTAGCGGGAGACACAGATACGCAGTATTTT. Translating it yields CSALGLAGDTDTQYF.

This rearrangement joins TRBV19 to TRBJ1-5; possibly TRBD1 for D (5 bases). Germline-derived CDR1 and CDR2 are LNHDA and SQIVND (reference sequence). With 0 bases removed from V and 4 bases from J, the gap between germline ends came to 19 bases. The CDR3 contains 18 residues. The CDR3 nucleotides read TGTGCCAGTAGTATAGATGGCTGGAATAGGGGCGCGAATCAGCCCCAGCATTTT. Translated: CASSIDGWNRGANQPQHF.

The chain uses TRBV3-1 and TRBJ2-2; 7 bases map to TRBD2. Germline V lookup: CDR1 LGHDT, CDR2 YNNKEL (reference sequence). V dropped 7 bases and J dropped 6; count of bases not matched to a gene: 5. The CDR3 length is 13 residues. CDR3: CASTPLASGELFF. Written as DNA, the CDR3 is TGTGCCAGCACCCCACTAGCGTCCGGGGAGCTGTTTTTT.

V gene TRBV6-2 or TRBV6-3 combines with J gene TRBJ1-5; 10 nucleotides agree with TRBD1. Germline V gives CDR1 MNHEY, CDR2 SVGEGT. This CDR3 comprises 13 residues. The V segment lost 6 bases and the J segment 11 bases; nucleotides outside the gene matches: 7. Here the CDR3 reads CASRRQGARSQHF. CDR3 DNA: TGTGCCAGCAGGCGACAGGGGGCGAGGTCCCAGCATTTT.

J is TRBJ1-3 and V is TRBV6-1; D remains ambiguous. CDR3 length: 16 amino acids. CDR1 and CDR2 (germline): MNHNS, SASEGT. Trimming shortened V by 6 bases and J by 0 bases, and 15 bases separated the two germline ends. The CDR3 bases are TGTGCCAGCAGCCTTACCGGGAGCCTCTCTGGAAACACCATATATTTT. Its translation: CASSLTGSLSGNTIYF.

This clonotype was found many times. The V call is TRBV7-6, the J call TRBJ1-1; 10 bases align to TRBD1. CDR3 length equals 16 residues. Losses at the gene ends were 6 bases for V and 1 base for J; bases not matched to a gene: 8. The germline V gene encodes CDR1 SGHVS and CDR2 FNYEAQ. Here the CDR3 reads CASREGQGRGNTEAFF. The CDR3 region has the DNA TGTGCCAGCAGAGAGGGACAGGGGAGGGGGAACACTGAAGCTTTCTTT.

The V call is TRBV6-1, the J call TRBJ1-2; 8 nucleotides align to TRBD1. J lost 0 bases, V lost 7 bases, and 10 bases had no gene match. The length of the CDR3 is 16 residues. In germline, CDR1 is MNHNS, CDR2 SASEGT. CDR3 DNA sequence: TGTGCCAGCACCCCGGGGACAGGTCATTCTAACTATGGCTACACCTTC. This sequence encodes CASTPGTGHSNYGYTF.

This clonotype was detected only a few times. The chain is built from TRBV10-3 and TRBJ1-1; TRBD1 aligns across 7 bases. From germline, CDR1 is ENHRY and CDR2 SYGVKD. The V segment lost 1 base and the J segment 5 bases; nucleotides outside the gene matches: 4. This CDR3 has 14 amino acids. The CDR3 spells CAISEFGRGTEAFF. The CDR3 DNA reads as TGTGCCATCAGTGAGTTCGGCAGGGGGACTGAAGCTTTCTTT.

This clonotype showed up many times. The junction does not match germline at one end; this may be a read error. The chain is built from TRBV13 and TRBJ2-7; D uncertain. The V gene's germline CDR1 is PRHDT and CDR2 FYEKMQ (reference sequence). CDR3 length equals 13 residues. The CDR3 DNA follows: TGTGCCAGCAGCGGCCAGTTTTCCTCCGAGCAGTACTTC. This codes for CASSGQFSSEQYF.

In this sample, this clonotype turned up many times. This chain joins TRBV5-1 and TRBJ1-1; a possible D gene is TRBD1 (5 bases). The CDR3 consists of 14 residues. Germline CDR1 reads SGHRS; CDR2 reads YFSETQ. The ends were cut back, 4 bases at V and 2 bases at J, with 12 bases in the middle. CDR3 protein: CASSGGLPNTEAFF. CDR3 DNA sequence: TGCGCCAGCAGCGGGGGACTCCCAAACACTGAAGCTTTCTTT.

A note on this clonotype: Given a much more abundant clone one base away, this may be a read error. CDR3 bases: TGCAGTACCCCTCCGGCAGGGGACTACAATGAGCAGTTCTTC. Residues: CSTPPAGDYNEQFF. The J gene is TRBJ2-1, the V gene TRBV20-1; a possible D gene is TRBD1 (6 bases). Germline loops: CDR1 DFQATT, CDR2 SNEGSKA (reference sequence). The V and J ends lost 8 bases and 3 bases respectively, with 17 bases between them. The CDR3 loop spans 14 amino acids.

This clonotype was seen ten or more times. Here the CDR3 reads CASSSPYRERRAFF. The DNA of the CDR3 is TGTGCCAGCAGCTCCCCTTACAGGGAAAGGAGAGCTTTCTTT. The chain carries TRBV7-8 and TRBJ1-1, with a weak D call TRBD1 (6 bases). The CDR3 contains 14 residues. V was shortened by 4 bases and J by 10 bases, with 19 bases between the two germline ends. Germline V gene lookup returns CDR1 SGHVS and CDR2 FQNEAQ.

This clonotype was counted a few times. The rearrangement links TRBV20-1 to TRBJ2-1; the match to TRBD2 covers 11 bases. V lost 6 bases to trimming and J lost 5 bases; unmatched junction nucleotides: 3. The germline CDR1 and CDR2 sequences are DFQATT and SNEGSKA (reference sequence). This CDR3 region has 13 residues. In nucleotides, the CDR3 is TGCAGTGCCAAGGGACTAGCGGACAATGAGCAGTTCTTC. This sequence encodes CSAKGLADNEQFF.

V and J are TRBV19 and TRBJ2-7, with unresolved D. The germline V and J ends were trimmed by 5 bases and 1 base, with 12 bases remaining between them. The CDR3 is made up of 14 amino acids. CDR1 and CDR2 from the germline V gene are LNHDA and SQIVND (reference sequence). CDR3 bases: TGTGCCAGTAGTGGCAGTATCCGTTCCTACGAGCAGTACTTC. Encoded protein: CASSGSIRSYEQYF.

This chain uses TRBV29-1 with TRBJ2-6; 7 nucleotides match TRBD1. The V gene's germline CDR1 is SQVTM and CDR2 ANQGSEA. The CDR3 sequence is 18 residues long. V was clipped by 6 bases and J by 1 base; unmatched bases: 15. DNA for the CDR3: TGCAGCGTCGTTTATAGACAGGGTATGGGTTCTGGGGCCAACGTCCTGACTTTC. Protein sequence: CSVVYRQGMGSGANVLTF.

The V gene is TRBV4-3, the J gene TRBJ2-6, with D hard to call. V lost 0 bases to trimming and J lost 0 bases, with 6 bases between them. In germline, CDR1 is LGHNA, CDR2 YSLEER. The CDR3 spans 16 residues. This CDR3 reads CASSQDMASGANVLTF. The CDR3 nucleotides read TGCGCCAGCAGCCAAGATATGGCCTCTGGGGCCAACGTCCTGACTTTC.

This clonotype was seen a handful of times. J is TRBJ2-1 and V is TRBV7-6, with D possibly matching TRBD2 (6 bases). The CDR3 consists of 15 residues. Germline CDR1 SGHVS, CDR2 FNYEAQ. V shed 5 bases and J shed 1 base, with 12 bases lying between them. CDR3 in DNA: TGTGCCAGCAGCGGGGACTTCCTATCCTACAATGAGCAGTTCTTC. This encodes CASSGDFLSYNEQFF.

At least ten counts were recorded for this clonotype. The chain combines TRBV27 with TRBJ2-6; no definite D call. Germline CDR1 is MNHEY and CDR2 is SMNVEV (reference sequence). Trimming removed 3 bases at V and 0 bases at J, with 9 bases between. The CDR3 has 16 amino acids. DNA for the CDR3: TGTGCCAGCAGTTTCCAGGCTGGCTCTGGGGCCAACGTCCTGACTTTC. Protein sequence: CASSFQAGSGANVLTF.

Of note for this clonotype: A much larger clonotype is one base distant, so this may be a read error. V gene TRBV12-5 combines with J gene TRBJ1-4; D uncertain. The V end lost 10 bases, the J end lost 10 bases, and 16 bases lay between the germline ends. The length of the CDR3 is 12 residues. The germline V gene has CDR1 LGHNT and CDR2 FRNRAP. The CDR3 DNA sequence: TGTGCTAACCCTCTAAGTCGGGGAAAACTGTTTTTT. Translated, it gives CANPLSRGKLFF. The full variable domain, completed using reference TRBV12-5 and TRBJ1-4, is DARVTQTPRHKVTEMGQEVTMRCQPILGHNTVFWYRQTMMQGLELLAYFRNRAPLDDSGMPKDRFSAEMPDATLATLKIQPSEPRDSAVYFCANPLSRGKLFFGSGTQLSVL.